This is a list of T cell receptor beta chains from one sample in a study of T-cell memory formation after mild COVID-19. TCRdb reprocessed the 5' RACE reads via MiXCR and lists one record per CDR3 protein. The sample shows about 120,000 distinct CDR3 sequences, roughly 15% of them seen only once. Sequencing used PBMCs or a T cell subset sorted from them (not recorded which). All receptors derive from an adult woman who had mild COVID-19 (a few samples of this study predate the infection). Cell type and time point are not known. Both conserved end residues are part of each CDR3. A D gene is named only where the DNA matches it firmly. For some rows the clone size is stated as once, few or many, or as a class when expanded; others skip it.

.,.,TRBV5-4,TRBJ1-1,CASSRLENTEAFF,TGTGCCAGCAGCCGCCTGGAGAACACTGAAGCTTTCTTT
.,.,TRBV15,TRBJ2-1,CATSGRGADSYNEQFF,TGTGCCACCAGCGGACGGGGGGCGGACTCCTACAATGAGCAGTTCTTC
.,.,TRBV7-7,TRBJ2-2,CASSLRNTGELFF,TGTGCTAGCAGCTTAAGAAACACCGGGGAGCTGTTTTTT
.,.,TRBV6-1,TRBJ1-1,CASSLAFENTEAFF,TGTGCCAGCAGTCTGGCCTTCGAGAACACTGAAGCTTTCTTT
.,.,TRBV5-8,TRBJ1-5,CASSLGNGRRDQPQHF,TGTGCCAGCAGCTTGGGTAACGGAAGGAGGGACCAGCCCCAGCATTTT
TRBD1,many,TRBV6-5,TRBJ1-6,CASSYQQGATYNSPLHF,TGTGCCAGCAGTTACCAGCAGGGGGCCACGTATAATTCACCCCTCCACTTT
.,.,TRBV7-2,TRBJ2-5,CASSSGTRETQYF,TGTGCCAGCAGCTCCGGGACCAGGGAGACCCAGTACTTC
.,.,TRBV20-1,TRBJ2-4,CSANRDLQKNIQYF,TGCAGTGCTAACCGGGACCTACAAAAAAACATTCAGTACTTC
TRBD1,.,TRBV4-3,TRBJ2-1,CASSQDRRGRIPHEQFF,TGCGCCAGCAGCCAAGATCGTAGGGGGCGGATTCCCCATGAGCAGTTCTTC
TRBD2,.,TRBV25-1,TRBJ2-1,CASSGGLAGSEQFF,TGTGCCAGCAGTGGGGGACTAGCGGGGAGTGAGCAGTTCTTC
TRBD1,.,TRBV7-9,TRBJ1-4,CASSPQPGQGGNEKLFF,TGTGCCAGCAGCCCTCAACCCGGACAGGGCGGAAATGAAAAACTGTTTTTT
TRBD2,.,TRBV27,TRBJ2-2,CASSLIAGGRTVELFF,TGTGCCAGCAGTCTTATAGCGGGGGGGAGGACCGTGGAGCTGTTTTTT
.,few,TRBV5-6,TRBJ2-1,CASRPDTLFANEQFF,TGTGCCAGCAGGCCTGACACTCTGTTTGCCAATGAGCAGTTCTTC
.,.,TRBV4-2,TRBJ2-7,CASSQGGQGPQSYEQYF,TGTGCCAGCAGCCAAGGGGGTCAGGGTCCACAGTCCTACGAGCAGTACTTC
.,.,TRBV5-1,TRBJ1-5,CASSLRGSQPQHF,TGCGCCAGCAGCTTGCGCGGGAGTCAGCCCCAGCATTTT
.,.,TRBV3-1,TRBJ1-1,CASSHGTEAFF,TGTGCCAGCAGCCACGGAACTGAAGCTTTCTTT
TRBD2,many,TRBV20-1,TRBJ2-3,CSARGGLAAVSDTQYF,TGCAGTGCTAGAGGTGGACTAGCGGCGGTCTCGGATACGCAGTATTTT
TRBD2,.,TRBV23-1,TRBJ2-7,CASSPLGLAGVHEQYF,TGCGCCAGCAGCCCCCTGGGACTAGCGGGAGTTCACGAGCAGTACTTC
.,.,TRBV7-9,TRBJ2-1,CASSLGSRNEQFF,TGTGCCAGCAGCTTAGGGTCTCGCAATGAGCAGTTCTTC
.,few,TRBV7-3,TRBJ1-1,CASSLTGVSGQPTGSVNTEAFF,TGTGCCAGCAGCTTAACGGGGGTCAGTGGGCAACCGACAGGCTCTGTGAACACTGAAGCTTTCTTT
.,few,TRBV6-2/TRBV6-3,TRBJ2-2,CASSQRPGAGTGELFF,TGTGCCAGCAGTCAAAGGCCCGGGGCGGGCACCGGGGAGCTGTTTTTT
.,.,TRBV5-1,TRBJ2-3,CASSRDQSTDTQYF,TGCGCCAGCAGCCGGGATCAGAGCACAGATACGCAGTATTTT
TRBD2,.,TRBV2,TRBJ2-1,CASSERASGMYNEQFF,TGTGCCAGCAGTGAACGGGCTAGCGGGATGTACAATGAGCAGTTCTTC
TRBD2,.,TRBV7-9,TRBJ2-1,CASSQLAGGGYEQFF,TGTGCCAGCAGCCAACTAGCGGGAGGAGGGTATGAGCAGTTCTTC
TRBD2,once,TRBV6-5,TRBJ2-5,CASRELAGGGETQYF,TGTGCCAGCAGAGAGCTAGCGGGAGGAGGAGAGACCCAGTACTTC
.,.,TRBV23-1,TRBJ2-5,CASSHLQRQETQYF,TGCGCCAGCAGTCACCTACAACGCCAAGAGACCCAGTACTTC
.,.,TRBV7-3,TRBJ2-6,CASRAPGANVLTF,TGTGCCAGCAGGGCCCCCGGGGCCAACGTCCTGACTTTC
TRBD2,.,TRBV15,TRBJ2-2,CATSRGLAGVEELFF,TGTGCCACCAGCAGGGGTTTAGCGGGAGTGGAGGAGCTGTTTTTT
TRBD2,.,TRBV12-3/TRBV12-4,TRBJ2-7,CASSPQAGGNYEQYF,TGTGCCAGCAGCCCTCAGGCGGGGGGGAACTACGAGCAGTACTTC
TRBD2,.,TRBV6-5,TRBJ2-7,CASSSPQRGGTPEQYF,TGTGCCAGCAGTTCACCTCAGCGGGGCGGTACCCCCGAGCAGTACTTC
.,.,TRBV4-2,TRBJ2-3,CASSDRESRDTQYF,TGTGCCAGCAGCGACCGGGAGTCGAGAGATACGCAGTATTTT
.,many,TRBV5-1,TRBJ2-1,CASSSPEHSYNEQFF,TGCGCCAGCAGCTCCCCTGAACACTCCTACAATGAGCAGTTCTTC
TRBD1,few,TRBV6-6,TRBJ1-1,CASSYGQGASTEAFF,TGTGCCAGCAGTTATGGACAGGGGGCTTCCACTGAAGCTTTCTTT
.,.,TRBV10-3,TRBJ2-3,CAINSGADTQYF,TGTGCCATCAATTCAGGGGCAGATACGCAGTATTTT
TRBD2,.,TRBV7-9,TRBJ2-5,CASTGLAGGETQYF,TGTGCCAGCACCGGACTAGCGGGAGGGGAGACCCAGTACTTC
.,many,TRBV11-1,TRBJ2-1,CASGAGTLSNEQFF,TGTGCCAGCGGAGCCGGGACCTTGTCCAATGAGCAGTTCTTC
.,.,TRBV13,TRBJ1-2,CASSYGQSYGYTF,TGTGCCAGCAGCTACGGACAGTCCTATGGCTACACCTTC
TRBD1,.,TRBV30,TRBJ2-1,CAWSVYFLKGDRQYNEQFF,TGTGCCTGGAGTGTATATTTCTTGAAGGGGGACAGGCAATACAATGAGCAGTTCTTC